A selection of T cell receptor beta chains follows, all from one sample in a study of T cell responses to AZD1222 COVID-19 vaccine. This table comes from immunoSEQ multiplex PCR, and its TCRdb copy is limited to in-frame clones, with some not included. The sample yields approximately 110,000 clones, roughly 87% seen once. The specimen was peripheral blood, collected on day 0 of MenACWY control vaccination. All receptors derive from an adult in good health. Both conserved end residues are part of each CDR3. The order of the fields is CDR3 length, J gene, V gene, D gene, clone size, CDR3 DNA, CDR3 protein. The D gene is left open where the match is weak. Rows give clone size only sometimes, using once, few, many, or a class for an expanded clone.

cdr3_length: 15; j_call: TRBJ1-1; v_call: TRBV29-1; d_call: .; clone_size: .; cdr3_nt: TGCAGCGTTGTGGTACAGGACTTCTCGGGCGCTGAAGCTTTCTTT; cdr3_aa: CSVVVQDFSGAEAFF
cdr3_length: 11; j_call: TRBJ2-7; v_call: TRBV7-8; d_call: .; clone_size: .; cdr3_nt: TGCGGGACTGCCGACTCCTACGAGCAGTACTTC; cdr3_aa: CGTADSYEQYF
cdr3_length: 14; j_call: TRBJ2-1; v_call: TRBV7-2; d_call: TRBD1; clone_size: .; cdr3_nt: TGTGCCAGCAGCAGGACAGGGTCTCCGGGGAAGCAGTTCTTC; cdr3_aa: CASSRTGSPGKQFF
cdr3_length: 13; j_call: TRBJ2-3; v_call: TRBV7-3; d_call: .; clone_size: .; cdr3_nt: TGTGCCAGCAGCTTGAGTAGCACAGATACGCAGTATTTT; cdr3_aa: CASSLSSTDTQYF
cdr3_length: 11; j_call: TRBJ2-3; v_call: TRBV5-4; d_call: .; clone_size: .; cdr3_nt: TGTGCCAGCAGCCGCACAGATACGCAGTATTTT; cdr3_aa: CASSRTDTQYF
cdr3_length: 14; j_call: TRBJ2-5; v_call: TRBV4-2; d_call: TRBD1; clone_size: .; cdr3_nt: TGTGCCAGCAGCCGACAGGGGTACCAAGAGACCCAGTACTTC; cdr3_aa: CASSRQGYQETQYF
cdr3_length: 17; j_call: TRBJ2-5; v_call: TRBV4-1; d_call: TRBD2; clone_size: .; cdr3_nt: TGCGCCAGCAGCCAAGTTGTAGCGGGAGGCGTTCAAGAGACCCAGTACTTC; cdr3_aa: CASSQVVAGGVQETQYF
cdr3_length: 14; j_call: TRBJ2-3; v_call: TRBV7-3; d_call: .; clone_size: .; cdr3_nt: TGTGCCAGCAGCCCCCGAGGTGGCTCTGATACGCAGTATTTT; cdr3_aa: CASSPRGGSDTQYF
cdr3_length: 15; j_call: TRBJ1-2; v_call: TRBV5-4; d_call: TRBD1; clone_size: .; cdr3_nt: TGTGCCAGCAGCTTATACCGGGACAGGGGGTCTGGCTACACCTTC; cdr3_aa: CASSLYRDRGSGYTF
cdr3_length: 15; j_call: TRBJ2-3; v_call: TRBV7-3; d_call: .; clone_size: .; cdr3_nt: TGTGCCAGCAGCTTCTCCGGGACGGCCACAGATACGCAGTATTTT; cdr3_aa: CASSFSGTATDTQYF
cdr3_length: 12; j_call: TRBJ2-7; v_call: TRBV28; d_call: .; clone_size: .; cdr3_nt: TGTGCCAGCAGTTCCGTACGGAGTATGCGGTACTTC; cdr3_aa: CASSSVRSMRYF
cdr3_length: 16; j_call: TRBJ1-2; v_call: TRBV7-2; d_call: TRBD1; clone_size: .; cdr3_nt: TGTGCCAGCAGCCCTTCCGCGACAGGGGACCCGAAGGGCTACACCTTC; cdr3_aa: CASSPSATGDPKGYTF
cdr3_length: 13; j_call: TRBJ2-1; v_call: TRBV6-6; d_call: TRBD2; clone_size: few; cdr3_nt: TGTGCCAGCAGTTACCTGGGGGGGAATGAGCAGTTCTTC; cdr3_aa: CASSYLGGNEQFF
cdr3_length: 13; j_call: TRBJ1-1; v_call: TRBV7-2; d_call: .; clone_size: .; cdr3_nt: TGTGCCAGCAGCCCGAGGAGGAACACTGAAGCTTTCTTT; cdr3_aa: CASSPRRNTEAFF
cdr3_length: 14; j_call: TRBJ2-1; v_call: TRBV19; d_call: TRBD2; clone_size: .; cdr3_nt: TGTGCCAGTAGTAGGGAGCGGGGGGGTGGTGAGCAGTTCTTC; cdr3_aa: CASSRERGGGEQFF
cdr3_length: 15; j_call: TRBJ2-2; v_call: TRBV9; d_call: .; clone_size: .; cdr3_nt: TGTGCCAGCAGCGTAGTAGCAGAAGGGAACGGGGAGCTGTTTTTT; cdr3_aa: CASSVVAEGNGELFF
cdr3_length: 11; j_call: TRBJ2-3; v_call: TRBV7-2; d_call: TRBD2; clone_size: .; cdr3_nt: TGTGCCAGCAGCTTTAGGCAGCGGGAGAATTTT; cdr3_aa: CASSFRQRENF
cdr3_length: 19; j_call: TRBJ2-2; v_call: TRBV9; d_call: TRBD1; clone_size: .; cdr3_nt: TGTGCCAGCAGCGTCGGGATAACGGGACAGTTCGCGAACACCGGGGAGCTGTTTTTT; cdr3_aa: CASSVGITGQFANTGELFF
cdr3_length: 16; j_call: TRBJ2-1; v_call: TRBV7-2; d_call: TRBD2; clone_size: .; cdr3_nt: TGTGCCAGCAGCTTAGGGGCTAGCGGGAGAGGCAATGAGCAGTTCTTC; cdr3_aa: CASSLGASGRGNEQFF
cdr3_length: 15; j_call: TRBJ2-2; v_call: TRBV5-1; d_call: .; clone_size: .; cdr3_nt: TGCGCCAGCAGCTTGCACAACGCGAACACCGGGGAGCTGTTTTTT; cdr3_aa: CASSLHNANTGELFF
cdr3_length: 15; j_call: TRBJ2-2; v_call: TRBV4-2; d_call: .; clone_size: .; cdr3_nt: TGTGCCAGCAGCCAAGATGATTGGGACACCGGGGAGCTGTTTTTT; cdr3_aa: CASSQDDWDTGELFF
cdr3_length: 14; j_call: TRBJ1-1; v_call: TRBV16; d_call: .; clone_size: .; cdr3_nt: TGTGCCAGCAGCCAAAGCAGGGGGAACACTGAAGCTTTCTTT; cdr3_aa: CASSQSRGNTEAFF
cdr3_length: 15; j_call: TRBJ2-1; v_call: TRBV25-1; d_call: .; clone_size: .; cdr3_nt: TGTGCCAGCAGTGAAAGGGGCGGGCAGGGGAATGAGCAGTTCTTC; cdr3_aa: CASSERGGQGNEQFF
cdr3_length: 13; j_call: TRBJ1-1; v_call: TRBV27; d_call: .; clone_size: .; cdr3_nt: TGTGCCAGCAACTATCGGAGGAACACTGAAGCTTTCTTT; cdr3_aa: CASNYRRNTEAFF
cdr3_length: 12; j_call: TRBJ1-4; v_call: TRBV2; d_call: .; clone_size: .; cdr3_nt: TGTGCCAGCAGTGATACCCAGGGGAAACTGTTTTTT; cdr3_aa: CASSDTQGKLFF
cdr3_length: 14; j_call: TRBJ1-1; v_call: TRBV27; d_call: TRBD1; clone_size: .; cdr3_nt: TGTGCCAGCAGTCAACAGGGGGTTGGCACTGAAGCTTTCTTT; cdr3_aa: CASSQQGVGTEAFF
cdr3_length: 15; j_call: TRBJ2-1; v_call: TRBV6-5; d_call: TRBD2; clone_size: .; cdr3_nt: TGTGCCAGCAACTCGGGGCTAGCGGGGCTAGGTGAGCAGTTCTTC; cdr3_aa: CASNSGLAGLGEQFF
cdr3_length: 13; j_call: TRBJ1-4; v_call: TRBV29-1; d_call: TRBD1; clone_size: .; cdr3_nt: TGCAGCGCTGGGACAGGGACGAGTGAAAAACTGTTTTTT; cdr3_aa: CSAGTGTSEKLFF
cdr3_length: 18; j_call: TRBJ2-3; v_call: TRBV27; d_call: .; clone_size: .; cdr3_nt: TGTGCCAGCAGTCAGACAGTATTCATAAAATCTAGCACAGATACGCAGTATTTT; cdr3_aa: CASSQTVFIKSSTDTQYF
cdr3_length: 15; j_call: TRBJ1-5; v_call: TRBV10-3; d_call: TRBD1; clone_size: .; cdr3_nt: TGTGCCATCAGCCCCGGGACAGGGGAGGATCAGCCCCAGCATTTT; cdr3_aa: CAISPGTGEDQPQHF
cdr3_length: 14; j_call: TRBJ1-6; v_call: TRBV6-5; d_call: TRBD1; clone_size: .; cdr3_nt: TGTGCCAGCGAGCGGGACAGGGATGATTCACCCCTCCACTTT; cdr3_aa: CASERDRDDSPLHF
cdr3_length: 17; j_call: TRBJ2-1; v_call: TRBV4-2; d_call: .; clone_size: .; cdr3_nt: TGTGCCAGCAGCCAAGCGGGAATAACGGCCGGCTGGGATGAGCAGTTCTTC; cdr3_aa: CASSQAGITAGWDEQFF
cdr3_length: 16; j_call: TRBJ2-3; v_call: TRBV6-5; d_call: .; clone_size: .; cdr3_nt: TGTGCCAGCAGTTACTTGGCAGACTCTAGCACAGATACGCAGTATTTT; cdr3_aa: CASSYLADSSTDTQYF
cdr3_length: 15; j_call: TRBJ2-5; v_call: TRBV20-1; d_call: .; clone_size: few; cdr3_nt: TGCAGTGCTAGTTCACCCCTCGGCAGGGAAGAGACCCAGTACTTC; cdr3_aa: CSASSPLGREETQYF
cdr3_length: 16; j_call: TRBJ2-3; v_call: TRBV2; d_call: TRBD2; clone_size: few; cdr3_nt: TGTGCCAGCAGTTCTCGGACTAGCGGGGTGGCAGATACGCAGTATTTT; cdr3_aa: CASSSRTSGVADTQYF
cdr3_length: 15; j_call: TRBJ1-2; v_call: TRBV5-1; d_call: .; clone_size: .; cdr3_nt: TGCGCCAGCAGTGCGGCTGGGTTGGGTAACTATGGCTACACCTTC; cdr3_aa: CASSAAGLGNYGYTF
cdr3_length: 13; j_call: TRBJ2-7; v_call: TRBV7-9; d_call: TRBD1; clone_size: .; cdr3_nt: TGTGCCAGCAGCAGGGACAGGGGCTACGAGCAGTACTTC; cdr3_aa: CASSRDRGYEQYF
cdr3_length: 15; j_call: TRBJ2-7; v_call: TRBV4-3; d_call: .; clone_size: once; cdr3_nt: TGCGCCAGCAGCCTCGTCCCCGGGACGACCTACGAGCAGTACTTC; cdr3_aa: CASSLVPGTTYEQYF
cdr3_length: 16; j_call: TRBJ2-1; v_call: TRBV7-2; d_call: TRBD2; clone_size: .; cdr3_nt: TGTGCCAGCAGCTTCAAACTAGCGGGAGGGGGATGGGAGCAGTTCTTC; cdr3_aa: CASSFKLAGGGWEQFF
cdr3_length: 21; j_call: TRBJ1-1; v_call: TRBV30; d_call: TRBD1; clone_size: .; cdr3_nt: TGTGCCTGGAGTGGGGGGACCGCGGATCCGGACAGGGGGTCTTTGAACACTGAAGCTTTCTTT; cdr3_aa: CAWSGGTADPDRGSLNTEAFF
cdr3_length: 12; j_call: TRBJ2-3; v_call: TRBV6-5; d_call: .; clone_size: .; cdr3_nt: TGTGCCAGCAGCTCCCCGACAGATACGCAGTATTTT; cdr3_aa: CASSSPTDTQYF
cdr3_length: 17; j_call: TRBJ2-3; v_call: TRBV5-1; d_call: .; clone_size: once; cdr3_nt: TGCGCCAGCAGCTCACCCGGGACAACAAAAACGGCAGATACGCAGTATTTT; cdr3_aa: CASSSPGTTKTADTQYF
cdr3_length: 14; j_call: TRBJ2-7; v_call: TRBV28; d_call: TRBD2; clone_size: .; cdr3_nt: TGTGCCAGCAGTTTAGTGGGGGGGGCCTACGAGCAGTACTTC; cdr3_aa: CASSLVGGAYEQYF
cdr3_length: 14; j_call: TRBJ1-2; v_call: TRBV29-1; d_call: TRBD1; clone_size: once; cdr3_nt: TGCAGCGTCCCCCGGGGGCAGGGGGCGCTTGGCTACACCTTC; cdr3_aa: CSVPRGQGALGYTF
cdr3_length: 16; j_call: TRBJ2-1; v_call: TRBV3-1/TRBV3-2; d_call: TRBD2; clone_size: many; cdr3_nt: TGTGCCAGCAGCCAAGTTACTAGCGGGAGCGACAATGAGCAGTTCTTC; cdr3_aa: CASSQVTSGSDNEQFF
cdr3_length: 16; j_call: TRBJ1-2; v_call: TRBV4-3; d_call: .; clone_size: .; cdr3_nt: TGCGCCAGCAGCCAAGATAGGAATCTAGGAGGGGTTGGCTACACCTTC; cdr3_aa: CASSQDRNLGGVGYTF
cdr3_length: 12; j_call: TRBJ2-5; v_call: TRBV3-1/TRBV3-2; d_call: .; clone_size: .; cdr3_nt: TGTGCCAGCAGCCAAGATTTAAAGACCCAGTACTTC; cdr3_aa: CASSQDLKTQYF
cdr3_length: 18; j_call: TRBJ1-1; v_call: TRBV4-2; d_call: TRBD1; clone_size: .; cdr3_nt: TGTGCCAGCAGCGGATCCTGGATAGACAGGGGGGAAATCTATGAAGCTTTCTTT; cdr3_aa: CASSGSWIDRGEIYEAFF
cdr3_length: 10; j_call: TRBJ1-1; v_call: TRBV6-1; d_call: .; clone_size: .; cdr3_nt: TGTGCCAGCAGTGACAACGGGGCTTTCTTT; cdr3_aa: CASSDNGAFF
cdr3_length: 14; j_call: TRBJ2-7; v_call: TRBV7-9; d_call: .; clone_size: .; cdr3_nt: TGTGCCAGCAGCTTAGATGGGGGCCCCTACGAGCAGTACTTC; cdr3_aa: CASSLDGGPYEQYF
cdr3_length: 13; j_call: TRBJ1-5; v_call: TRBV28; d_call: .; clone_size: .; cdr3_nt: TGTGCCAGCAGTTTTGGTGTCAATCAGCCCCAGCATTTT; cdr3_aa: CASSFGVNQPQHF
cdr3_length: 15; j_call: TRBJ1-3; v_call: TRBV6-5; d_call: TRBD1; clone_size: once; cdr3_nt: TGTGCCAGCAGACAACAGGGGAGCTCTGGAAACACCATATATTTT; cdr3_aa: CASRQQGSSGNTIYF
cdr3_length: 14; j_call: TRBJ1-1; v_call: TRBV6-5; d_call: .; clone_size: .; cdr3_nt: TGTGCCAGCAGTCCGTTCAGGGGGAACACTGAAGCTTTCTTT; cdr3_aa: CASSPFRGNTEAFF
cdr3_length: 15; j_call: TRBJ1-6; v_call: TRBV28; d_call: TRBD1; clone_size: .; cdr3_nt: TGTGCCAGCAGTCAAAGGGGGCGCCGGGTTTCACCCCTCCACTTT; cdr3_aa: CASSQRGRRVSPLHF
cdr3_length: 11; j_call: TRBJ2-7; v_call: TRBV6-1; d_call: .; clone_size: .; cdr3_nt: TGTGCCAGCAGTGAGGGCTACGAGCAGTACTTC; cdr3_aa: CASSEGYEQYF
cdr3_length: 17; j_call: TRBJ2-3; v_call: TRBV7-9; d_call: TRBD2; clone_size: .; cdr3_nt: TGTGCCAGCAGCTTAAGGTCGTCTAGCGGGGGGCGTGATACGCAGTATTTT; cdr3_aa: CASSLRSSSGGRDTQYF
cdr3_length: 17; j_call: TRBJ2-3; v_call: TRBV5-6; d_call: .; clone_size: .; cdr3_nt: TGTGCCAGCAGCTTGGCCGGACAGACTTATAGCACAGATACGCAGTATTTT; cdr3_aa: CASSLAGQTYSTDTQYF